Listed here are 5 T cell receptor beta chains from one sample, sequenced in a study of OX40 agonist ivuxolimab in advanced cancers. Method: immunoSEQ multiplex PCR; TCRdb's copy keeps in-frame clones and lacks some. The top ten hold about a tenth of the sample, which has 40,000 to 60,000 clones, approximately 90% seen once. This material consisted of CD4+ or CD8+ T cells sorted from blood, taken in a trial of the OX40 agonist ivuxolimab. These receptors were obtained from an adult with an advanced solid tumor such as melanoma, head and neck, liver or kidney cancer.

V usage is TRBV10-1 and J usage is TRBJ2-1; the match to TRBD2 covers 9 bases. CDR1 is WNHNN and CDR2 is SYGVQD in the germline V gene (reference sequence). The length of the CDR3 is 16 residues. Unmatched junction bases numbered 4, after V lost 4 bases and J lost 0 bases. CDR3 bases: TGCGCCAGCAGTGTAACGCGGGGGGGCTCCTACAATGAGCAGTTCTTC. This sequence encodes CASSVTRGGSYNEQFF.

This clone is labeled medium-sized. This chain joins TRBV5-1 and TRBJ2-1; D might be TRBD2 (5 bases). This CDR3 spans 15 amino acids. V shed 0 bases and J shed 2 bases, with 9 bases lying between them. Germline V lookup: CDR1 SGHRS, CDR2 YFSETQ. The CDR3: CASSLAGNPYNEQFF. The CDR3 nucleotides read TGCGCCAGCAGCTTGGCGGGAAACCCCTACAATGAGCAGTTCTTC.

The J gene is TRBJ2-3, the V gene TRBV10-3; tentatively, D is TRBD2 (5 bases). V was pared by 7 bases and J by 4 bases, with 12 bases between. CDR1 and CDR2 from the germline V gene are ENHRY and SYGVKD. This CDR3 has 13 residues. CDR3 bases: TGTGCCATCAAAATGCCGGAGGCAGATACGCAGTATTTT. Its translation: CAIKMPEADTQYF.

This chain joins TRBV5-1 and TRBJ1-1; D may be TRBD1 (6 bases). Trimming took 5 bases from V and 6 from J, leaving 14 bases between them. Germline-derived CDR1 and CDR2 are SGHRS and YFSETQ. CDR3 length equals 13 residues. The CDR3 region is CASRGHDDSEAFF. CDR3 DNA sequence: TGCGCCAGCAGGGGACACGACGACTCTGAAGCTTTCTTT.

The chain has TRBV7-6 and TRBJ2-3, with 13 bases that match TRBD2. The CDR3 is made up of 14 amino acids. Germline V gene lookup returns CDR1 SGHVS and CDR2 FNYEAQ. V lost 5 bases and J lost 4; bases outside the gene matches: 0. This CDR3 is CASSGTSGADTQYF. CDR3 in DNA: TGTGCCAGCAGCGGGACTAGCGGGGCAGATACGCAGTATTTT.